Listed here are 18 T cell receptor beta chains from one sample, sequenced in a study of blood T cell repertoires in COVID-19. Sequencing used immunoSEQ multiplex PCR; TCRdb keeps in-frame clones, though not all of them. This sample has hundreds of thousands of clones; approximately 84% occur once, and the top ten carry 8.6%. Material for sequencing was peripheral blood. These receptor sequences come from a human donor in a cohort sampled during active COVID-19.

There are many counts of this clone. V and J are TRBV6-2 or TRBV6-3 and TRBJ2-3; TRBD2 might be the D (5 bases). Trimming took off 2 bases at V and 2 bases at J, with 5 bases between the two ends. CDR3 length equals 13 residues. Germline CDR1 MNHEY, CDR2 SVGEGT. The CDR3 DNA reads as TGTGCCAGCAGTTACCGGGACACAGATACGCAGTATTTT. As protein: CASSYRDTDTQYF.

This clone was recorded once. The CDR3 coding sequence is TGTGCCAGCAGTTTGGGGCCAGCGACTGAGCAGTTCTTC. Its translation: CASSLGPATEQFF. The chain links TRBV11-2 to TRBJ2-1; tentative D call: TRBD1 (5 bases). The CDR3 consists of 13 residues. The germline V gene encodes CDR1 SGHAT and CDR2 FQNNGV. Trimming took off 6 bases at V and 9 bases at J, with 15 bases between the two ends.

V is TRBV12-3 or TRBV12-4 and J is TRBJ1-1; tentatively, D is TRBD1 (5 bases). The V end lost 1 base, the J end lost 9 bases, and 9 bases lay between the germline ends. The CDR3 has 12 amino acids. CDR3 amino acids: CASSLGGIKAFF. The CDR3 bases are TGTGCCAGCAGTTTAGGGGGCATTAAAGCTTTCTTT.

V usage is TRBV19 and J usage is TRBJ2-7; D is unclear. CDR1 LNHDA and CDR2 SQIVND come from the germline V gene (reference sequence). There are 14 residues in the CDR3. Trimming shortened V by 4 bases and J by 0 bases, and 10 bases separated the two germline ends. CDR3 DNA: TGTGCCAGTAGTACCACGGGTTCCTCCTACGAGCAGTACTTC. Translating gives CASSTTGSSYEQYF.

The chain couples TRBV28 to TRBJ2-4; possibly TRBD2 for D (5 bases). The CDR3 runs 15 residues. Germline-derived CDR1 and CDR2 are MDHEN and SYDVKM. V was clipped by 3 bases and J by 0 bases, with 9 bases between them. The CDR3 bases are TGTGCCAGCAGTTTTTGGGAGAAAGCCAAAAACATTCAGTACTTC. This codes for CASSFWEKAKNIQYF.

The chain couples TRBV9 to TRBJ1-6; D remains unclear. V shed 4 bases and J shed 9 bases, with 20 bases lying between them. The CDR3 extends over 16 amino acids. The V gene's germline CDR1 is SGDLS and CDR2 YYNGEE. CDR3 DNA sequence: TGTGCCAGCAGCTTATTTGACGGAGAGAATTCTTCACCCCTCCACTTT. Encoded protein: CASSLFDGENSSPLHF.

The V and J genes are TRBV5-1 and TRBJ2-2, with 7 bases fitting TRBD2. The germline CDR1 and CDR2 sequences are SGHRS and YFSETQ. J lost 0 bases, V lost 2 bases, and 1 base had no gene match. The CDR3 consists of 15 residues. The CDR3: CASSFSGTNTGELFF. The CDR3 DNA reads TGCGCCAGCAGCTTCAGCGGGACGAACACCGGGGAGCTGTTTTTT.

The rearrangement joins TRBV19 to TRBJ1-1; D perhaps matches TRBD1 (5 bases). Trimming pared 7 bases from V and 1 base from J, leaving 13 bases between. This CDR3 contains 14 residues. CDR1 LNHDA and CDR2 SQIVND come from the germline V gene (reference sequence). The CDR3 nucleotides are TGTGCCAGTACCCGAGTGACAGAGAACACTGAAGCTTTCTTT. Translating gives CASTRVTENTEAFF.

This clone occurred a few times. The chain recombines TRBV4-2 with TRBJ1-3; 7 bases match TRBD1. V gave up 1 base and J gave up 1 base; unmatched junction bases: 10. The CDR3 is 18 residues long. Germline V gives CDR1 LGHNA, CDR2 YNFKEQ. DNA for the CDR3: TGTGCCAGCAGCCAAGGGGGGACAGCCTTTAGATCTGGAAACACCATATATTTT. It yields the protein CASSQGGTAFRSGNTIYF.

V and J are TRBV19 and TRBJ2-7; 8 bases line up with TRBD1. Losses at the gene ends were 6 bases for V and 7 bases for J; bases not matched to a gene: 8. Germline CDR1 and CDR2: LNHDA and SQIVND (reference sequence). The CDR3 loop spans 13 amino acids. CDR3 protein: CASSPGQAKEQYF. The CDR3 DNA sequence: TGTGCCAGTAGCCCGGGACAGGCCAAGGAGCAGTACTTC.

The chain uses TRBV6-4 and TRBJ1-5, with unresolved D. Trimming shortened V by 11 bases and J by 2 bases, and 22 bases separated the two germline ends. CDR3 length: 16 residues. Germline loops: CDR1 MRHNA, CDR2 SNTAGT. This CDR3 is CARLIIREVGNQPQHF. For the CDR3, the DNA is TGTGCCCGCCTCATAATCCGGGAAGTAGGCAATCAGCCCCAGCATTTT.

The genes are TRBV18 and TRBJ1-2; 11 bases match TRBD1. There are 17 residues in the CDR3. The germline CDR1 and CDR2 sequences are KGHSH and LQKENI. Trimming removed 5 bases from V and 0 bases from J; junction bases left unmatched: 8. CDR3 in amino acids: CASSRWDRGDSNYGYTF. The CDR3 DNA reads TGTGCCAGCTCAAGATGGGACAGGGGGGATTCTAACTATGGCTACACCTTC.

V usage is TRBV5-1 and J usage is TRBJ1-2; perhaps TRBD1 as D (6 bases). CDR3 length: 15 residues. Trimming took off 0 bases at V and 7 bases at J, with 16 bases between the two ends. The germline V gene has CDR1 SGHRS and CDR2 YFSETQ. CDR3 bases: TGCGCCAGCAGCTTGGCCATAATGCCAGGGGCTGGCTACACCTTC. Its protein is CASSLAIMPGAGYTF.

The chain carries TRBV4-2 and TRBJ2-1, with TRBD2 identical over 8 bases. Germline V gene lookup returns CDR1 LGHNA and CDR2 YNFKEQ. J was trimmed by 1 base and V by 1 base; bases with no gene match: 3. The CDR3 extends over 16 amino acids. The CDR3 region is CASSQGVAGSYNEQFF. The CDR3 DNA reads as TGTGCCAGCAGCCAAGGGGTAGCGGGGTCCTACAATGAGCAGTTCTTC.

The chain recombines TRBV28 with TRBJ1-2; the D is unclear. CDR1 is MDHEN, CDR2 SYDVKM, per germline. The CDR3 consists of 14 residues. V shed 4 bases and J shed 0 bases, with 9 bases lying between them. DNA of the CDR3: TGTGCCAGCAGTTCGGTAGTTTCTAACTATGGCTACACCTTC. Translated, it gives CASSSVVSNYGYTF.

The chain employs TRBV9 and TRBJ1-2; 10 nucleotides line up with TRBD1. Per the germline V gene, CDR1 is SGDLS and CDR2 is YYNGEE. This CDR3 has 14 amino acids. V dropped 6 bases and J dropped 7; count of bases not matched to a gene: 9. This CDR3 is CASNRDRGSFGYTF. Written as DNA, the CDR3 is TGTGCCAGCAACAGGGACAGGGGTTCCTTTGGCTACACCTTC. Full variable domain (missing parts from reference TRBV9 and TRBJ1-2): DSGVTQTPKHLITATGQRVTLRCSPRSGDLSVYWYQQSLDQGLQFLIQYYNGEERAKGNILERFSAQQFPDLHSELNLSSLELGDSALYFCASNRDRGSFGYTFGSGTRLTVV.

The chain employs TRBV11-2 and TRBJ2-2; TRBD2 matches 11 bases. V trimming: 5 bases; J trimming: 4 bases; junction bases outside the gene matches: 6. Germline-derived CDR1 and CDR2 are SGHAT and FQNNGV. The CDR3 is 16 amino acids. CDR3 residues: CASSQTSGSSTGELFF. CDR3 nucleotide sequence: TGTGCCAGCAGCCAAACTAGCGGGAGCTCCACCGGGGAGCTGTTTTTT. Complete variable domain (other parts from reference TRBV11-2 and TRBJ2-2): EAGVAQSPRYKIIEKRQSVAFWCNPISGHATLYWYQQILGQGPKLLIQFQNNGVVDDSQLPKDRFSAERLKGVDSTLKIQPAKLEDSAVYLCASSQTSGSSTGELFFGEGSRLTVL.

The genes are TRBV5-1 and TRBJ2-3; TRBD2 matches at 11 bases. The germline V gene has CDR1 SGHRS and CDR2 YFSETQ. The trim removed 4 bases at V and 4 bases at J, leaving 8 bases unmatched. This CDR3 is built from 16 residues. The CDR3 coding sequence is TGCGCCAGCAGCCCCACTAGCGGGGGTAACTCAGATACGCAGTATTTT. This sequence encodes CASSPTSGGNSDTQYF.